This T cell receptor beta chain was profiled in a study of blood T cell repertoires in COVID-19 (dated by TCRdb to the early 2020s). For context, the study as a whole: Collaborator samples came from the United States, Italy and Spain and covered acute and convalescent phases of COVID-19. Samples were obtained from the ongoing ImmuneRACE study (first 160 participants) and from 1,000 to 1,500 subjects provided by 6 global collaborators. A de-identified subject ID, COVID-19 status, age in years and sex were almost always included in the sample metadata. HLA class I and class II types, where available, came from metadata supplied by the sample provider rather than from assay-based typing. The repertoires were released in a freely available public database meant as a resource for research on the immune response to SARS-CoV-2. The prospective study material was composed of cDNA or gDNA derived from T cells, B-cell-depleted T cells, or PBMCs. Subjects who had been exposed to COVID-19, were actively infected with it, or had recovered from it provided the deeply sampled blood TCRbeta repertoires that made up the dataset. Study-wide findings and limitations: Clinical and demographic metadata were provided uncurated, with the amount varying by source and participant.

Participants in the prospective study were aged 18 to 89 years, lived in 20 to 25 United States geographic areas, and enrolled through a virtual design. Cohort assignment in the prospective study relied on participant-reported clinical history from a screening survey and a study questionnaire. Recovered participants in ImmuneRACE Cohort 3 were defined by two consecutive negative NP/OP PCR tests, clearance by a healthcare professional, or resolution of symptoms. In the prospective study, mobile phlebotomists collected whole blood, serum and a nasopharyngeal or oropharyngeal swab from each participant. Additional blood draws and questionnaires over a roughly two-month period could optionally be provided by prospective study participants. Before DNA extraction, prospective study blood samples were shipped either frozen or at room temperature. TCRbeta CDR3 regions were amplified from genomic DNA by means of the immunoSEQ Assay, a bias-controlled multiplex PCR. From the authors' description of their analysis: The number of nucleated cells in each sample was estimated from the amplification of reference gene primers within the assay. To quantify the absolute abundance of each unique TCRbeta CDR3 rearrangement, sequence reads were collapsed and filtered. Productive Simpson clonality was computed per sample as the square root of Simpson's diversity index over productive rearrangements. The source is immuneACCESS, and TCRdb retained only in-frame sequences with V and J called. Part of the clones is not carried over; for the studies checked, unresolved V genes explain less than half of this, and the remainder is unexplained. Clone size and V and J calls were adopted from that table, with D and trimming inferred from the DNA. This sample lists roughly 520,000 clones; over 75% were detected once. Around 1.9% of the sample comes from the top ten.

CDR3 length: 16 amino acids, cysteine to phenylalanine. The kept DNA is CDR3 alone, 48 bases in frame from the first base. As encoded in the germline V gene, CDR1 is SGHAT while CDR2 is FQNNGV. At the junction V is shortened by 5 bases and J by 4 bases; bases outside the gene matches: 10. Turning to this clone: It lacks a known antigen. The input lacks base qualities; no much larger clone sits a single base away.

The chain couples TRBV11-2 to TRBJ2-2; 7 central nucleotides agree with TRBD2. The sequenced material came from PBMCs or T cells enriched from blood (not recorded which). The source is a woman aged 40-49 years who had recovered from COVID-19. This receptor has the CDR3 CASSPHGGGPTGELFF. The DNA is as follows: TGTGCCAGCAGCCCCCATGGGGGAGGGCCCACCGGGGAGCTGTTTTTT.